Below are 12 T cell receptor beta chains sequenced from a single sample in a study of tumor and adjacent non-tumor tissue in lung cancer. A modified ARM-PCR protocol with three rounds of nested PCR amplified TCRbeta. TCRdb re-called the multiplex PCR reads through MiXCR, storing one row per CDR3 protein. The table has 65,000 to 70,000 distinct CDR3 sequences, around 60% seen once. No cell sorting was done before RNA was extracted from the tissue. Sequenced sample: lung tumor tissue. The receptors here all came from a man between 45 and 60 years old with non-small cell lung cancer.

This clonotype was detected only a few times. Mismatch with germline at one junction end may stem from a read error. The chain is built from TRBV2 and TRBJ2-2; perhaps D is TRBD1 or TRBD2 (5 bases each). Germline V CDR1 and CDR2: SNHLY, FYNNEI. This CDR3 contains 11 residues. In DNA, the CDR3 is TGTGCCAGCAAGGGGCCCGGGGAGCCGTTTTTT. It codes for CASKGPGEPFF.

A word on this clonotype: Germline is not matched at one junction end, which may reflect a read error. The chain employs TRBV6-2 or TRBV6-3 and TRBJ2-7, with D unresolved. Germline V gene sequence: CDR1 MNHEY, CDR2 SVGEGT. This CDR3 spans 13 amino acids. CDR3 DNA: TGTACCAGCATAGAAGTAGCCCACTACGAGCAGTACTTC. This encodes CTSIEVAHYEQYF.

This clonotype was seen only a few times. This chain connects TRBV7-9 to TRBJ1-3, with a possible D match to TRBD1 (5 bases). Germline assignment: CDR1 SEHNR and CDR2 FQNEAQ (reference sequence). The V and J ends lost 4 bases and 0 bases respectively, with 10 bases between them. The CDR3 runs to 15 residues. CDR3 residues: CASSSTGLSGNTIYF. The CDR3 DNA reads TGTGCCAGCAGCTCCACAGGCCTCTCTGGAAACACCATATATTTT.

V gene TRBV11-2 combines with J gene TRBJ2-2; D gene unclear. This CDR3 is 12 amino acids long. Per the germline V gene, CDR1 is SGHAT and CDR2 is FQNNGV. Trimming took off 3 bases at V and 2 bases at J, with 1 base between the two ends. This chain's CDR3 is CASSFNTGELFF. The CDR3 coding sequence is TGTGCCAGCAGCTTCAACACCGGGGAGCTGTTTTTT.

The table lists this clonotype with many counts. This sequence joins TRBV20-1 and TRBJ1-4; D unclear. CDR3 length: 14 amino acids. V lost 1 base to trimming and J lost 0 bases, with 6 bases between them. Germline CDR1 and CDR2: DFQATT and SNEGSKA (reference sequence). The CDR3 loop is CSARVTATNEKLFF. CDR3 sequence (DNA): TGCAGTGCTAGAGTTACCGCAACTAATGAAAAACTGTTTTTT.

This clonotype was seen ten or more times. The chain employs TRBV24-1 and TRBJ2-1; D perhaps matches TRBD1 (5 bases). Germline CDR1 KGHDR, CDR2 SFDVKD. The CDR3 has 13 residues. V lost 4 bases, J lost 9 bases, and 12 bases lay in between. The CDR3 sequence is CATSEVGHGEQFF. The CDR3 nucleotides read TGTGCCACCAGTGAGGTAGGACACGGTGAGCAGTTCTTC.

The V and J genes are TRBV18 and TRBJ2-2; D perhaps matches TRBD2 (6 bases). The V and J ends lost 7 bases and 0 bases respectively, with 15 bases between them. The CDR3 contains 16 residues. CDR1 is KGHSH and CDR2 is LQKENI in the germline V gene. The CDR3 nucleotides read TGTGCCAGCTTTCAGACTAGGACAACGAACACCGGGGAGCTGTTTTTT. This codes for CASFQTRTTNTGELFF. Full variable domain (remainder filled in from reference TRBV18 and TRBJ2-2): NAGVMQNPRHLVRRRGQEARLRCSPMKGHSHVYWYRQLPEEGLKFMVYLQKENIIDESGMPKERFSAEFPKEGPSILRIQQVVRGDSAAYFCASFQTRTTNTGELFFGEGSRLTVL.

This clonotype was counted ten times or more. J is TRBJ2-3 and V is TRBV20-1, with D maybe TRBD2 (5 bases). Germline V gene sequence: CDR1 DFQATT, CDR2 SNEGSKA (reference sequence). The V end lost 6 bases, the J end lost 4 bases, and 23 bases lay between the germline ends. This CDR3 contains 16 residues. The CDR3 bases are TGCAGTGCAGACGAAGGACTGCTCAAGGGCGCAGATACGCAGTATTTT. As protein: CSADEGLLKGADTQYF.

This clonotype was observed at least ten times. The chain's CDR3 is CSVHREKDEKLFF. In DNA form, the CDR3 reads TGCAGCGTTCACAGGGAAAAGGATGAAAAACTGTTTTTT. This chain uses TRBV29-1 with TRBJ1-4; D possibly corresponds to TRBD1 (6 bases). The germline CDR1 and CDR2 sequences are SQVTM and ANQGSEA. The germline V and J ends were trimmed by 5 bases and 6 bases, with 13 bases remaining between them. This CDR3 has 13 amino acids.

The chain has TRBV10-3 and TRBJ1-1, with a weak D call TRBD1 (5 bases). Germline V gene sequence: CDR1 ENHRY, CDR2 SYGVKD. This CDR3 is built from 15 residues. V lost 1 base to trimming and J lost 7 bases, with 16 bases between them. CDR3 sequence reads: CAISEWDRGPIEAFF. The CDR3 DNA sequence: TGTGCCATCAGTGAGTGGGATAGGGGCCCCATTGAAGCTTTCTTT.

Comments on this clonotype: One end of the junction does not line up with germline, which may come from a read error. The chain is built from TRBV30 and TRBJ2-2, with 9 bases aligning to TRBD1. Per the germline V gene, CDR1 is GTSNPN and CDR2 is SVGIG (reference sequence). CDR3 length equals 15 residues. The CDR3 DNA follows: TGTGCCTTCCAGGACAGGGGTAATGTCGGCGGGAAGCTGTTTTTT. Translating it yields CAFQDRGNVGGKLFF.

In this sample, this clonotype turned up a few times. Since a much larger clone is just one base distant, this may be a read error. This chain joins TRBV6-1 and TRBJ2-5, with D perhaps matching TRBD1 (5 bases). The CDR3 covers 13 residues. Germline V lookup: CDR1 MNHNS, CDR2 SASEGT. This chain's CDR3 is CTSTASKGETQYF. Here the CDR3 DNA reads TGTACCAGCACCGCCTCGAAGGGGGAGACCCAGTACTTC.